Below are 3 T cell receptor beta chains sequenced from a single sample in a study of radiotherapy plus CTLA-4 blockade in lung cancer. Data came from immunoSEQ multiplex PCR; TCRdb stores just in-frame clones and leaves some out. The sample lists 62,000 or so clones, about 80% occurring once. The sample was peripheral blood, taken from a patient treated with radiotherapy plus ipilimumab. The receptors come from a human donor with non-small cell lung cancer who had a complete response to radiotherapy plus ipilimumab.

This rearrangement joins TRBV27 to TRBJ2-1; TRBD2 matches 7 bases. With V trimmed by 4 bases and J by 8 bases, 11 bases remained unmatched. In germline, CDR1 is MNHEY, CDR2 SMNVEV (reference sequence). This CDR3 comprises 15 residues. The CDR3 is CASSSPSGPRYEQFF. CDR3 coding DNA: TGTGCCAGCAGTTCGCCTAGCGGACCCCGTTATGAGCAGTTCTTC.

This chain connects TRBV10-2 to TRBJ1-5; unclear D gene. V shed 2 bases and J shed 7 bases, with 6 bases lying between them. The length of the CDR3 is 12 residues. From germline, CDR1 is WSHSY and CDR2 SAAADI. CDR3 sequence: CASSEQQQPQHF. In DNA, the CDR3 is TGCGCCAGCAGTGAGCAACAGCAGCCCCAGCATTTT.

This chain joins TRBV18 and TRBJ1-2, with TRBD1 identical over 7 bases. CDR1 and CDR2 from the germline V gene are KGHSH and LQKENI. The junction had 7 bases not matched to a gene; V was cut back by 1 base and J by 8 bases. The CDR3 has 14 residues. As DNA, the CDR3 is TGTGCCAGCTCACCACAGGGGGCCGTAGAAGGCTACACCTTC. Amino acid sequence: CASSPQGAVEGYTF.